Listed below are T cell receptor beta chains from one sample, sequenced in a study of T cell repertoires in cytomegalovirus infection. Each CDR3 protein is one row after TCRdb ran MiXCR on the reads. The sample lists 150,000 to 200,000 distinct CDR3 sequences, 17% occurring once. Material for sequencing was CD8+ T cells from PBMCs. The source of these receptors is a human donor in good health (CMV status not recorded). Some clones in this sample may be carry-over from other donors' samples. CDR3s include the opening cysteine and the closing phenylalanine or tryptophan. Each record gives: J gene, D gene, V gene, clone size, CDR3 protein, CDR3 DNA. A D gene is named only where the DNA matches it firmly. Part of the rows lack a size; the others show once, few, many or a class for expanded clones.

>TRBJ1-2|.|TRBV4-1|.
CASSQEFTGGYGYTF
TGCGCCAGCAGCCAAGAATTTACGGGGGGGTACGGCTACACCTTC
>TRBJ2-1|.|TRBV7-7|.
CASSLGTGGLNEQFF
TGTGCCAGCAGCTTAGGAACAGGAGGTCTGAATGAGCAGTTCTTC
>TRBJ2-1|TRBD2|TRBV29-1|.
CSVDGTSGSLFNEQFF
TGCAGCGTGGACGGGACTAGCGGGAGCCTTTTCAATGAGCAGTTCTTC
>TRBJ2-4|.|TRBV4-1|.
CASSQDGAGEDVKNIQYF
TGCGCCAGCAGCCAAGATGGGGCTGGAGAGGACGTCAAAAACATTCAGTACTTC
>TRBJ1-2|.|TRBV28|few
CASSPNRGVDSYTF
TGTGCCAGCAGCCCGAATCGGGGGGTTGACAGCTACACCTTC
>TRBJ2-3|.|TRBV19|.
CASTLYAGATDTQYF
TGTGCCAGTACCCTATATGCAGGGGCCACAGATACGCAGTATTTT
>TRBJ2-7|.|TRBV19|.
CASSIGQGGYEQYF
TGTGCCAGTAGTATCGGCCAGGGAGGCTACGAGCAGTACTTC
>TRBJ2-5|TRBD2|TRBV11-2|few
CASSGTSEETQYF
TGTGCCAGCAGCGGGACTAGTGAGGAGACCCAGTACTTC
>TRBJ1-5|.|TRBV6-2/TRBV6-3|few
CASLDPTGAYSNQPQHF
TGTGCCAGCCTCGACCCCACAGGCGCTTATAGCAATCAGCCCCAGCATTTT
>TRBJ1-2|TRBD1|TRBV28|.
CASSLSDRGWGNYGYTF
TGTGCCAGCAGTTTATCCGACAGGGGCTGGGGTAACTATGGCTACACCTTC
>TRBJ1-2|.|TRBV7-9|.
CASSFSPIRGESYGYTF
TGTGCCAGCAGCTTTTCGCCCATAAGGGGGGAAAGCTATGGCTACACCTTC
>TRBJ2-7|.|TRBV23-1|medium-sized
CASSQGEVTYEQYF
TGCGCCAGCAGTCAAGGGGAAGTAACCTACGAGCAGTACTTC
>TRBJ2-5|.|TRBV6-6|.
CDSRFTERETQYF
TGTGACAGCAGGTTTACAGAGCGTGAGACCCAGTACTTC
>TRBJ1-5|TRBD1|TRBV2|.
CASKPWGTGGNQPQHF
TGTGCCAGCAAACCTTGGGGGACAGGGGGTAATCAGCCCCAGCATTTT
>TRBJ2-7|TRBD1|TRBV14|.
CASSQPTGRYEQYF
TGTGCCAGCAGCCAGCCGACAGGGAGATACGAGCAGTACTTC
>TRBJ2-7|.|TRBV28|few
CATQRGAVYEQYF
TGTGCCACTCAACGGGGGGCGGTATACGAGCAGTACTTC
>TRBJ2-1|TRBD2|TRBV7-9|few
CASSPPSGGAHEQFF
TGTGCCAGCAGCCCCCCCAGCGGGGGGGCCCATGAGCAGTTCTTC
>TRBJ2-3|.|TRBV20-1|few
CSASGVPPSTDTQYF
TGCAGTGCTAGCGGGGTTCCCCCTAGCACAGATACGCAGTATTTT
>TRBJ2-1|.|TRBV6-2/TRBV6-3|few
CASSLRTTGRYNEQFF
TGTGCCAGCAGTTTACGTACCACGGGACGATACAATGAGCAGTTCTTC
>TRBJ2-5|.|TRBV7-2|.
CASSLEQYPETQYF
TGTGCCAGCAGCTTAGAGCAGTATCCAGAGACCCAGTACTTC
>TRBJ1-1|.|TRBV29-1|few
CSVPGTAEAFF
TGCAGCGTTCCCGGGACCGCTGAAGCTTTCTTT
>TRBJ2-5|.|TRBV14|once
CASSETVWETQYF
TGTGCCAGCAGCGAAACCGTTTGGGAGACCCAGTACTTC
>TRBJ2-5|TRBD2|TRBV7-2|once
CASSLAGGPLETQYF
TGTGCCAGCAGTCTAGCGGGAGGTCCACTCGAGACCCAGTACTTC
>TRBJ2-7|.|TRBV10-3|few
CAISDSGESYEQYF
TGTGCCATCAGTGATTCGGGGGAATCCTACGAGCAGTACTTC
>TRBJ2-5|.|TRBV7-3|.
CASSLPRQETQYF
TGTGCCAGCAGCTTACCAAGGCAAGAGACCCAGTACTTC
>TRBJ2-5|.|TRBV7-2|many
CASSFRPYQETQYF
TGTGCCAGCAGCTTCCGGCCATACCAAGAGACCCAGTACTTC
>TRBJ2-7|.|TRBV6-2/TRBV6-3|.
CASSAVEGEQYF
TGTGCCAGCAGTGCCGTCGAGGGCGAGCAGTACTTC